This record concerns one T cell receptor beta chain sequence. This record belongs to a study of blood T cell repertoires in COVID-19. Turning to the study itself: The study drew acute and convalescent COVID-19 samples from the United States, Italy and Spain. PBMCs, B-cell-depleted T cells, or T cells were the source of the cDNA or gDNA that made up the material.

Study processing details: From reference gene primer amplification, estimates of nucleated cell counts were derived. The data were produced by immunoSEQ multiplex PCR, yet TCRdb's version contains in-frame clones alone and is incomplete. The V and J calls and the clone size are those of that table, but D and trimming were determined from the DNA. The data hold 150,000 or so clones, with 85% to 90% observed a single time. V was pared by 4 bases and J by 4 bases, with 6 bases of the junction left unmatched. The CDR3 is 15 amino acids. CDR1 is LNHDA and CDR2 is SQIVND in the germline V gene (reference sequence).

Sequenced sample: peripheral blood. J is TRBJ2-7 and V is TRBV19; 11 bases map to TRBD1. The clonotype comes from a woman aged 40 to 49 with acute or convalescent COVID-19. The CDR3 nucleotides are TGTGCCAGTAGTACCCGGACAGGGGGCAATTACGAGCAGTACTTC. Translating it yields CASSTRTGGNYEQYF.